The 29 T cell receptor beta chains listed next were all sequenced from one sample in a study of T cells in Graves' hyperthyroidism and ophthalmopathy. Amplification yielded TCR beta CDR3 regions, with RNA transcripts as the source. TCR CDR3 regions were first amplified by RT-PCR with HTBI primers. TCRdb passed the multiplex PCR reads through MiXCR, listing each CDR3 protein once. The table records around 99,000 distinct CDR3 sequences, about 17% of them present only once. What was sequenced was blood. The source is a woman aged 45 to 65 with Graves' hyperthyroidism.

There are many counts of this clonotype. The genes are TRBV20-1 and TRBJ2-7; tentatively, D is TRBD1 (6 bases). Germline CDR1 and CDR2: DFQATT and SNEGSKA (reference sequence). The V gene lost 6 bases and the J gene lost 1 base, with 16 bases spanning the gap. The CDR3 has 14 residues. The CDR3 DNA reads TGCAGTGCCAGCCACCCAGGGGCGTCCTACGAGCAGTACTTC. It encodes CSASHPGASYEQYF.

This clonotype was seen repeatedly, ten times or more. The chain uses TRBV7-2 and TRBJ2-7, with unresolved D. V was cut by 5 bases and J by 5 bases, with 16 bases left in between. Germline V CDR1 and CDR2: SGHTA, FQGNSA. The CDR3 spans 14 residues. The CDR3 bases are TGTGCCAGCAGCCCTCCTCTGCGTCTAAACGAGCAGTACTTC. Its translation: CASSPPLRLNEQYF.

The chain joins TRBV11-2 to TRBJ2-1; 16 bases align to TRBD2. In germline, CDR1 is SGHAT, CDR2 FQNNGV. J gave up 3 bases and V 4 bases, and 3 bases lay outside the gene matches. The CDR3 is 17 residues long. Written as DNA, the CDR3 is TGTGCCAGCAGCTCGGGACTAGCGGGAGGGAGCTACAATGAGCAGTTCTTC. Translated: CASSSGLAGGSYNEQFF.

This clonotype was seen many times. The chain's CDR3 is CASSEGEAGERETQYF. DNA of the CDR3: TGTGCCAGCAGTGAAGGGGAGGCGGGAGAGAGGGAGACCCAGTACTTC. The gene calls are TRBV2 and TRBJ2-5; TRBD2 aligns across 7 bases. V shed 1 base, J shed 5 bases, and the junction held 10 bases outside the gene matches. The germline V gene encodes CDR1 SNHLY and CDR2 FYNNEI. The CDR3 is 16 residues long.

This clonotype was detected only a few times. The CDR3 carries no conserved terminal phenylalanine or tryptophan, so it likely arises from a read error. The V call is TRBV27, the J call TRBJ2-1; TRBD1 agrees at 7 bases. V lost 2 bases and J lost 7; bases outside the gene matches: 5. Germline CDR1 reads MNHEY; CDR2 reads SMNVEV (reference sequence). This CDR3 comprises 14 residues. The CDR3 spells CASSLEGAPNEQFL. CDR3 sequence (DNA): TGTGCCAGCAGTTTAGAGGGGGCGCCTAATGAGCAGTTCCTC.

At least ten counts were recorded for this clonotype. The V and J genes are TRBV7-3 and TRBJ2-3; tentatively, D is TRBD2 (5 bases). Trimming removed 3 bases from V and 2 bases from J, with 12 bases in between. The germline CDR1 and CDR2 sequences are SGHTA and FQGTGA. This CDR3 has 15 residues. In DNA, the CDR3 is TGTGCCAGCAGCTTTAGCGATGAGTACACAGATACGCAGTATTTT. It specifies CASSFSDEYTDTQYF.

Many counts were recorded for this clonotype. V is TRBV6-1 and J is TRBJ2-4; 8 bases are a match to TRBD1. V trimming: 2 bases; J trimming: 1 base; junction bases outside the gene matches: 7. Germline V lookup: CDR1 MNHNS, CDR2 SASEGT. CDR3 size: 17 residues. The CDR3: CASSEKGQGAAKNIQYF. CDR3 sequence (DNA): TGTGCCAGCAGTGAAAAGGGGCAGGGGGCGGCCAAAAACATTCAGTACTTC.

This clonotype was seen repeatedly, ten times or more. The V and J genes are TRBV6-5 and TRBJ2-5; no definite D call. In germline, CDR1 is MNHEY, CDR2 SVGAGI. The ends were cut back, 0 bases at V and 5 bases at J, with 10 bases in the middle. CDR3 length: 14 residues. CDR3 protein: CASSYSNQAETQYF. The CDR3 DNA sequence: TGTGCCAGCAGTTACTCCAATCAGGCGGAGACCCAGTACTTC.

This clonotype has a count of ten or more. CDR3 amino acids: CASSLQGVNTEAFF. The DNA for the CDR3 is TGCGCCAGCAGCTTACAGGGGGTGAACACTGAAGCTTTCTTT. The V gene is TRBV5-1, the J gene TRBJ1-1; 8 bases are a match to TRBD1. Germline V gene lookup returns CDR1 SGHRS and CDR2 YFSETQ. V shed 2 bases and J 0 bases; nucleotides not matched to a gene: 0. The CDR3 extends over 14 amino acids.

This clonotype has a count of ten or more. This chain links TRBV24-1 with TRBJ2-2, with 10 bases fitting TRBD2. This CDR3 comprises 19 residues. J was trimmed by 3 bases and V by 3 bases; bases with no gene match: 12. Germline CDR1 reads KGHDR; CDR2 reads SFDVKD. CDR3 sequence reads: CATSDRRTSGLLDTGELFF. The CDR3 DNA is TGTGCCACCAGTGATCGAAGGACTAGCGGCCTCCTCGACACCGGGGAGCTGTTTTTT.

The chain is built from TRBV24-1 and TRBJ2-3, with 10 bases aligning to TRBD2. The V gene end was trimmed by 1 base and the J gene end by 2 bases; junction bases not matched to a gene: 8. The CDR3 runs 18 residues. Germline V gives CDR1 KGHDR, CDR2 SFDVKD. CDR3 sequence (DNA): TGTGCCACCAGTGATTTACCTACCCTAGCGGGGGACACAGATACGCAGTATTTT. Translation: CATSDLPTLAGDTDTQYF.

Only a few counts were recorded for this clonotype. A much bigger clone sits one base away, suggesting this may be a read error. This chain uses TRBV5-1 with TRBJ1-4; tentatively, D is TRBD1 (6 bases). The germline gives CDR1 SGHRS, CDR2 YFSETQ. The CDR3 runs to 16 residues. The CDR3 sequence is CGSSVQGGLRNEKLFF. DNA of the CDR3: TGCGGCAGCAGCGTACAGGGCGGACTTCGAAATGAAAAACTGTTTTTT.

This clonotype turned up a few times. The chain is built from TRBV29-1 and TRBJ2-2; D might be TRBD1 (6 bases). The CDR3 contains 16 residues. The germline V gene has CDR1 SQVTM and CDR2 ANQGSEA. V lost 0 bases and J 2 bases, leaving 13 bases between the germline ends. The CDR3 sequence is CSVEEQSGDNTGELFF. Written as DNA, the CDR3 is TGCAGCGTTGAAGAACAGTCAGGGGATAACACCGGGGAGCTGTTTTTT.

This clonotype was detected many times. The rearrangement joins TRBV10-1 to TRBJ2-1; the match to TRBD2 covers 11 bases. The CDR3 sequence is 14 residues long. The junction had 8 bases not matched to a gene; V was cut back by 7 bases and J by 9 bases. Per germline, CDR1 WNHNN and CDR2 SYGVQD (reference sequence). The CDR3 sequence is CASNVAGGIGEQFF. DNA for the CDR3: TGCGCCAGCAACGTAGCGGGAGGGATAGGTGAGCAGTTCTTC.

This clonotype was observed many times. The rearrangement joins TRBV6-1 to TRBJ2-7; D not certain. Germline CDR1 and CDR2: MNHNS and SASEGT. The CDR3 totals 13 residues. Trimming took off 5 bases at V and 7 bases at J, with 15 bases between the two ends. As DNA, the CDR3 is TGTGCCAGCAGTTTACGGGCGATGGGGGAGCAGTACGTC. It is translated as CASSLRAMGEQYV.

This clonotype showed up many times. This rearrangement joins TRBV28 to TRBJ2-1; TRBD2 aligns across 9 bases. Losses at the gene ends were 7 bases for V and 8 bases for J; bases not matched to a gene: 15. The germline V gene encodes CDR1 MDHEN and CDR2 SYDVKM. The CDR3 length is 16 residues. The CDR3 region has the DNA TGTGCCAGCACTCTTAGTTGGGCGGGAGGGCCCCATGAGCAGTTCTTC. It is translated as CASTLSWAGGPHEQFF.

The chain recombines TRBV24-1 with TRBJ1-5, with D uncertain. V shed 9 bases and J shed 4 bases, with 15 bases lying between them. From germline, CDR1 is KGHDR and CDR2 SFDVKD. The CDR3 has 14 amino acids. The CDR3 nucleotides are TGTGCCACCTCTTCGCCCGGGGTTAATCAGCCCCAGCATTTT. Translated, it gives CATSSPGVNQPQHF.

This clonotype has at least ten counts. The chain's CDR3 is CASSLDSYGYTF. The CDR3 DNA reads TGCGCCAGCAGCTTGGACAGCTATGGCTACACCTTC. The chain carries TRBV5-1 and TRBJ1-2; D is unclear. The germline V gene has CDR1 SGHRS and CDR2 YFSETQ. V lost 0 bases and J 4 bases, leaving 4 bases between the germline ends. CDR3 length: 12 amino acids. The variable domain in full, completed from reference TRBV5-1 and TRBJ1-2, reads KAGVTQTPRYLIKTRGQQVTLSCSPISGHRSVSWYQQTPGQGLQFLFEYFSETQRNKGNFPGRFSGRQFSNSRSEMNVSTLELGDSALYLCASSLDSYGYTFGSGTRLTVV.

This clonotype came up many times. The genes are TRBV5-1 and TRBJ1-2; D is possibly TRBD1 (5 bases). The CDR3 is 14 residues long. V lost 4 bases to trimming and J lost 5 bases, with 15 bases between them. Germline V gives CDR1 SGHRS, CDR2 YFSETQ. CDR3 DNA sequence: TGCGCCAGCAGCACTAACACACAGGATTATGGCTACACCTTC. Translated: CASSTNTQDYGYTF.

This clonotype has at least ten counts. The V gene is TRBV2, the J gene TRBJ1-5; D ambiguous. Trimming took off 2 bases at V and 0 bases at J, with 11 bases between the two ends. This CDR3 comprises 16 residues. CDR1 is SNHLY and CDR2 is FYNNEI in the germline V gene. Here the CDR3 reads CASSEKYADSNQPQHF. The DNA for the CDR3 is TGTGCCAGCAGTGAAAAGTATGCGGATAGCAATCAGCCCCAGCATTTT.

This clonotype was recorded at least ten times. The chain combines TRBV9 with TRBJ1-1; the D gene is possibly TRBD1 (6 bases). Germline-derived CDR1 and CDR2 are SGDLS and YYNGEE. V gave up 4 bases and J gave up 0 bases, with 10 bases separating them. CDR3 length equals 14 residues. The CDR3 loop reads CASSSGHLNTEAFF. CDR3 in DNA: TGTGCCAGCAGCTCGGGACATTTGAACACTGAAGCTTTCTTT.

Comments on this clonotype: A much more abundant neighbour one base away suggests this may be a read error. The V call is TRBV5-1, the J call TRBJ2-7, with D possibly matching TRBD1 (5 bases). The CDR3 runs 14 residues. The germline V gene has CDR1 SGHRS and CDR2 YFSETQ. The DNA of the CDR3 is TGCGCCAGAAGCTTCTGGGTAGGGGATTACGAGCAGTACTTC. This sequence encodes CARSFWVGDYEQYF.

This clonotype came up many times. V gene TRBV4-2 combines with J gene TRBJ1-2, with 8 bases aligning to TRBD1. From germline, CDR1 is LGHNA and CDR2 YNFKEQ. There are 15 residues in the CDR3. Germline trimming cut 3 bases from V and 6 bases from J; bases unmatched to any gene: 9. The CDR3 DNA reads TGTGCCAGCAGCCAGGACGGACAGGGCATGGATGGCTACACCTTC. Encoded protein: CASSQDGQGMDGYTF.

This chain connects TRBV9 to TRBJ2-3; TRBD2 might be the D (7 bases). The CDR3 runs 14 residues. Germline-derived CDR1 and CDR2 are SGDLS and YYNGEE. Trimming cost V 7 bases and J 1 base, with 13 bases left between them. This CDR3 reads CASGGASGTDTQYF. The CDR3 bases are TGTGCCAGCGGGGGGGCTAGCGGCACAGATACGCAGTATTTT.

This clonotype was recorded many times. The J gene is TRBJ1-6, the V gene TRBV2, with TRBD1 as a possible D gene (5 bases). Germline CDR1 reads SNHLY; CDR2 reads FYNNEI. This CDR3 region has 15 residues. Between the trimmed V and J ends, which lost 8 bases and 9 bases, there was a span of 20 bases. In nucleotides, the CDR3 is TGTGCCAGCCGCCTCGAGAGACAAGGGGCTTCACCCCTCCACTTT. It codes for CASRLERQGASPLHF.

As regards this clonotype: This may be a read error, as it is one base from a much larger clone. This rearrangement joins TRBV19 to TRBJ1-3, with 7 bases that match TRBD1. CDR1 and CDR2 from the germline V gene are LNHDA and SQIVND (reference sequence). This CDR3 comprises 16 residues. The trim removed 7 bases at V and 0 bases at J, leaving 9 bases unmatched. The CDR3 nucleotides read TGTGCCAGTAACTCGGCCAGGGGGGACTCTGGAAACACCATATATTTT. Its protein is CASNSARGDSGNTIYF.

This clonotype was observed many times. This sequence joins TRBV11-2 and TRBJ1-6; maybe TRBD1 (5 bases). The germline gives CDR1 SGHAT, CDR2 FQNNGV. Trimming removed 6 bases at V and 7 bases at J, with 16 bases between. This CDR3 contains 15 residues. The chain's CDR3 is CASSPSDSRNSPLHF. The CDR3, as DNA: TGTGCCAGCAGTCCGTCCGACAGTAGGAATTCACCCCTCCACTTT.

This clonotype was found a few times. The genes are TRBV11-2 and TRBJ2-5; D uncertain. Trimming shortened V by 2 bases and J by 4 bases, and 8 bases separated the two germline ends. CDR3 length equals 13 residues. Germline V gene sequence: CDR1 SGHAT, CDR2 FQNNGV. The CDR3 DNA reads TGTGCCAGCAGCTTAAACGTCGGAGAGACCCAGTACTTC. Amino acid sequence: CASSLNVGETQYF.

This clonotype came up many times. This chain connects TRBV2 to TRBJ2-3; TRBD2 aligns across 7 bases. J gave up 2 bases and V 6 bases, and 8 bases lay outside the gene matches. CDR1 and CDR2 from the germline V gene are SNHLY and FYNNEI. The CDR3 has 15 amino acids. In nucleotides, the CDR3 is TGTGCCAGCAGCCCAACTCTAGCGGCCACAGATACGCAGTATTTT. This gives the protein CASSPTLAATDTQYF.